This TCR beta chain is drawn from a study of cytomegalovirus exposure and HLA in healthy donors. Overall study findings and caveats: Apart from CMV serostatus, no immune exposure information was available. Specificity of three CMV-associated chains for CMV antigens was verified in vitro. Many donors shared some public TCRs, even though most TCR sequences were rare. The likely origin of a cluster of highly shared sequence variants was a sequencing artifact.

As for this clone: Its antigen is still unknown.

Primers included in the PCR were 60 Vbeta and 13 Jbeta primers. Here immunoSEQ multiplex PCR was the method, and the copy in TCRdb shows in-frame clones only, minus some. This table holds 100,000 to 150,000 clones, about 81% found once. Germline lookup yields CDR1 SGHAT and CDR2 FQNNGV. Losses at the gene ends were 6 bases for V and 2 bases for J; bases not matched to a gene: 7. The CDR3 covers 16 residues. The source material was PBMCs. The V gene is TRBV11-2, the J gene TRBJ2-3, with TRBD2 matching 11 bases. The receptor's source is a woman in her thirties in good health and CMV-seronegative. CDR3 loop: CASSHTGLADTDTQYF. DNA for the CDR3: TGTGCCAGCAGTCACACGGGACTAGCGGACACAGATACGCAGTATTTT.